Listed here are 24 T cell receptor beta chains from one sample, sequenced in a study of shared clonotypes between healthy human individuals. Profiling relied on immunoSEQ multiplex PCR, and the TCRdb table lists in-frame clones only, not all of them. This table holds approximately 340,000 clones, around 74% found once. Sequencing was done on a sample of memory CD4+ T cells sorted from blood. Subset given: CD45RA-negative fraction. The receptor set was obtained from a man aged 30 to 39 in good health.

This clone appeared a few times. J is TRBJ1-5 and V is TRBV5-1; perhaps TRBD1 as D (5 bases). This CDR3 is 11 amino acids long. Looked up from germline, CDR1 is SGHRS and CDR2 is YFSETQ. V gave up 0 bases and J gave up 14 bases, with 9 bases separating them. CDR3 residues: CASSLEGREHF. The DNA of the CDR3 is TGCGCCAGCAGCTTGGAGGGGAGGGAGCATTTT.

With respect to this clone: Germline is not matched at one junction end, which may reflect a read error. V is TRBV5-8 and J is TRBJ2-7, with 8 bases fitting TRBD1. Germline V gives CDR1 SGHTS, CDR2 YDEGEE. The CDR3 is 15 residues long. CDR3 in DNA: TGTGCCAGCAGCTTGACCGGACAGGGCTCCCACGAGCAGTACTTC. This gives the protein CASSLTGQGSHEQYF.

This chain uses TRBV5-1 with TRBJ2-1; D gene uncertain. Germline V lookup: CDR1 SGHRS, CDR2 YFSETQ. Trimming took off 4 bases at V and 9 bases at J, with 23 bases between the two ends. This CDR3 has 16 residues. This chain's CDR3 is CASSPHGAGNLVEQFF. CDR3 in DNA: TGCGCCAGCAGCCCCCACGGCGCAGGTAATTTAGTTGAGCAGTTCTTC.

The chain couples TRBV7-9 to TRBJ2-3, with 10 bases matching TRBD2. There are 19 residues in the CDR3. The germline CDR1 and CDR2 sequences are SEHNR and FQNEAQ (reference sequence). The V segment lost 5 bases and the J segment 7 bases; nucleotides outside the gene matches: 21. Written as DNA, the CDR3 is TGTGCCAGCAGCGGGAATCTCGGGACTAGCGTCGAGTACCCGTATACGCAGTATTTT. It yields the protein CASSGNLGTSVEYPYTQYF.

V usage is TRBV6-1 and J usage is TRBJ2-2; the D is unclear. From germline, CDR1 is MNHNS and CDR2 SASEGT. Between the trimmed V and J ends, which lost 4 bases and 4 bases, there was a span of 13 bases. This CDR3 is 15 amino acids long. CDR3 sequence reads: CASSAAGQRTGELFF. DNA for the CDR3: TGTGCCAGCAGTGCCGCCGGGCAGCGCACCGGGGAGCTGTTTTTT.

The chain has TRBV18 and TRBJ1-4; TRBD1 aligns across 7 bases. The CDR3 sequence is 15 residues long. Trimming took 2 bases from V and 7 from J; bases not matched to a gene: 7. The germline CDR1 and CDR2 sequences are KGHSH and LQKENI. In DNA form, the CDR3 reads TGTGCCAGCTCACCAAATCGACAGGGAGTTGAAAAACTGTTTTTT. Amino acid sequence: CASSPNRQGVEKLFF. The variable domain in full, completed from reference TRBV18 and TRBJ1-4, reads NAGVMQNPRHLVRRRGQEARLRCSPMKGHSHVYWYRQLPEEGLKFMVYLQKENIIDESGMPKERFSAEFPKEGPSILRIQQVVRGDSAAYFCASSPNRQGVEKLFFGSGTQLSVL.

This chain joins TRBV29-1 and TRBJ2-7; possible D gene TRBD1, 5 bases. Germline CDR1 reads SQVTM; CDR2 reads ANQGSEA. V lost 6 bases, J lost 1 base, and 22 bases lay in between. The CDR3 sequence is 16 residues long. CDR3 region: CSVVGADAGSSYEQYF. The CDR3 nucleotides are TGCAGCGTCGTTGGGGCAGACGCAGGGTCTTCCTACGAGCAGTACTTC.

V usage is TRBV5-4 and J usage is TRBJ1-2, with 8 bases that match TRBD1. CDR3 length equals 12 residues. Germline CDR1 is SGHNT and CDR2 is YYREEE (reference sequence). V was pared by 5 bases and J by 7 bases, with 4 bases of the junction left unmatched. The DNA of the CDR3 is TGTGCCAGCAGGCCAGGGGGCGGTGGCTACACCTTC. Translating gives CASRPGGGGYTF.

This chain connects TRBV7-9 to TRBJ1-1; the D is unclear. Germline-derived CDR1 and CDR2 are SEHNR and FQNEAQ (reference sequence). This CDR3 comprises 14 residues. Trimming removed 1 base at V and 7 bases at J, with 13 bases between. CDR3 DNA sequence: TGTGCCAGCAGCTTAGGAGTGGGGTTCAATGAAGCTTTCTTT. Amino acid sequence: CASSLGVGFNEAFF.

This clone appeared once. V gene TRBV25-1 combines with J gene TRBJ2-1; perhaps TRBD2 as D (5 bases). The germline V gene has CDR1 MGHDK and CDR2 SYGVNS. V was cut by 1 base and J by 0 bases, with 13 bases left in between. This CDR3 contains 17 residues. The DNA for the CDR3 is TGTGCCAGCAGTGAATTAGGGCGTACTAGCTCCTACAATGAGCAGTTCTTC. Translated, it gives CASSELGRTSSYNEQFF.

This clone appeared many times. CDR3 sequence: CASSERDRGGDTQYF. The CDR3, as DNA: TGTGCCAGCAGTGAACGGGACAGGGGAGGAGATACGCAGTATTTT. The J gene is TRBJ2-3, the V gene TRBV6-1, with TRBD1 matching over 10 bases. Germline V CDR1 and CDR2: MNHNS, SASEGT. The CDR3 extends over 15 amino acids. V trimming: 2 bases; J trimming: 5 bases; junction bases outside the gene matches: 4.

The chain has TRBV2 and TRBJ1-2; maybe TRBD1 (6 bases). The CDR3 is 14 amino acids. In germline, CDR1 is SNHLY, CDR2 FYNNEI. V lost 2 bases to trimming and J lost 2 bases, with 9 bases between them. The CDR3 nucleotides are TGTGCCAGCAGTGAAACACAGGGAAACTATGGCTACACCTTC. It codes for CASSETQGNYGYTF.

This clone appeared once. DNA for the CDR3: TGTGCCAGCAGCTTAGAGGGAAATCAAGCTGGAAACACCATATATTTT. Its translation: CASSLEGNQAGNTIYF. V is TRBV5-5 and J is TRBJ1-3, with no clear D. CDR3 length: 16 amino acids. The ends were cut back, 2 bases at V and 2 bases at J, with 14 bases in the middle. Germline CDR1 reads SGHKS; CDR2 reads YYEKEE (reference sequence).

The J gene is TRBJ2-1, the V gene TRBV7-2, with a tentative D call TRBD2 (5 bases). In germline, CDR1 is SGHTA, CDR2 FQGNSA. Trimming took 9 bases from V and 0 from J, leaving 21 bases between them. The CDR3 spans 17 residues. Written as DNA, the CDR3 is TGTGCCAGGGGAGATATTTTACTAGTCGGCTCCTACAATGAGCAGTTCTTC. This codes for CARGDILLVGSYNEQFF.

The chain carries TRBV10-2 and TRBJ2-2, with 8 bases lining up with TRBD2. V lost 7 bases, J lost 3 bases, and 4 bases stayed unmatched. Germline V gene data show CDR1 as WSHSY and CDR2 as SAAADI. The length of the CDR3 is 14 residues. The CDR3 region has the DNA TGCGCCAGCAAGAGCGGGAGCCACACCGGGGAGCTGTTTTTT. Translating it yields CASKSGSHTGELFF.

The CDR3 DNA follows: TGTGCCAGCAGTTTAGCCGGGGCAGCCCAAGAGACCCAGTACTTC. It yields the protein CASSLAGAAQETQYF. This chain connects TRBV28 to TRBJ2-5; D might be TRBD1 or TRBD2, each matching 5 bases. The germline CDR1 and CDR2 sequences are MDHEN and SYDVKM. The CDR3 consists of 15 residues. V was pared by 2 bases and J by 1 base, with 11 bases between.

To note about this clone: Other DNA sequences in the sample encode the same CDR3. The chain is built from TRBV5-1 and TRBJ2-7; a weak D match, TRBD2 (5 bases). The germline CDR1 and CDR2 sequences are SGHRS and YFSETQ. CDR3 length: 12 residues. V was trimmed by 0 bases and J by 5 bases, leaving 6 bases between them. In DNA, the CDR3 is TGCGCCAGCAGCTTGGCGGGGAACGAGCAGTACTTC. Translation: CASSLAGNEQYF.

This chain connects TRBV5-4 to TRBJ2-5, with D perhaps TRBD2 (5 bases). Germline V gene lookup returns CDR1 SGHNT and CDR2 YYREEE (reference sequence). This CDR3 comprises 14 residues. The V gene lost 4 bases and the J gene lost 4 bases, with 14 bases spanning the gap. Here the CDR3 DNA reads TGTGCCAGCAGCGACGCTGCGGGTGGAGAGACCCAGTACTTC. Amino acid sequence: CASSDAAGGETQYF. The full variable domain, in which reference TRBV5-4 and TRBJ2-5 provide the parts outside the CDR3, is ETGVTQSPTHLIKTRGQQVTLRCSSQSGHNTVSWYQQALGQGPQFIFQYYREEENGRGNFPPRFSGLQFPNYSSELNVNALELDDSALYLCASSDAAGGETQYFGPGTRLLVL.

CDR3 DNA sequence: TGTGCCAGCAGCTCTTCGTTAACCGGGACTGGGAGTTACGAGCAGTACTTC. Amino acid sequence: CASSSSLTGTGSYEQYF. The J gene is TRBJ2-7, the V gene TRBV5-4; possibly TRBD2 for D (6 bases). V was clipped by 3 bases and J by 4 bases, with 23 bases between them. Germline lookup yields CDR1 SGHNT and CDR2 YYREEE (reference sequence). This CDR3 comprises 17 residues.

This clone has a single count. The V call is TRBV5-4, the J call TRBJ2-4; 10 nucleotides align to TRBD2. There are 16 residues in the CDR3. The V and J ends lost 2 bases and 1 base, in that order; junction bases with no gene match: 3. Germline V lookup: CDR1 SGHNT, CDR2 YYREEE (reference sequence). CDR3 nucleotide sequence: TGTGCCAGCAGCTTTGAAGCGGGAGGGGCCAAAAACATTCAGTACTTC. This translates into CASSFEAGGAKNIQYF.

The chain has TRBV6-5 and TRBJ1-6; a weak D match, TRBD1 (6 bases). This CDR3 contains 15 residues. Germline values: CDR1 MNHEY, CDR2 SVGAGI. Trimming pared 2 bases from V and 8 bases from J, leaving 13 bases between. Here the CDR3 reads CASSYNGGGDSPLHF. The CDR3 DNA sequence: TGTGCCAGCAGTTACAATGGGGGCGGGGATTCACCCCTCCACTTT.

The J gene is TRBJ2-4, the V gene TRBV7-9; D might be TRBD1 (6 bases). Germline values: CDR1 SEHNR, CDR2 FQNEAQ (reference sequence). V was pared by 4 bases and J by 3 bases, with 10 bases between. The CDR3 sequence is 14 residues long. CDR3 nucleotides: TGTGCCAGCAGCTCAACAGGGAGCAAAAACATTCAGTACTTC. Translation: CASSSTGSKNIQYF. The full variable domain, in which reference TRBV7-9 and TRBJ2-4 provide the parts outside the CDR3, is DTGVSQNPRHKITKRGQNVTFRCDPISEHNRLYWYRQTLGQGPEFLTYFQNEAQLEKSRLLSDRFSAERPKGSFSTLEIQRTEQGDSAMYLCASSSTGSKNIQYFGAGTRLSVL.

The V and J genes are TRBV19 and TRBJ2-3, with 7 bases aligning to TRBD2. This CDR3 has 15 amino acids. V lost 5 bases and J lost 2; bases outside the gene matches: 7. Germline loops: CDR1 LNHDA, CDR2 SQIVND (reference sequence). The CDR3 DNA sequence: TGTGCCAGTAGTTCACAAGCGGGGCTCACAGATACGCAGTATTTT. Protein product: CASSSQAGLTDTQYF.

The chain joins TRBV5-1 to TRBJ2-2; 11 nucleotides align to TRBD2. The CDR3 extends over 17 amino acids. Per the germline V gene, CDR1 is SGHRS and CDR2 is YFSETQ. J was trimmed by 3 bases and V by 1 base; bases with no gene match: 5. CDR3 residues: CASSLTSGSIDTGELFF. CDR3 bases: TGCGCCAGCAGCTTGACTAGCGGGAGTATCGACACCGGGGAGCTGTTTTTT.